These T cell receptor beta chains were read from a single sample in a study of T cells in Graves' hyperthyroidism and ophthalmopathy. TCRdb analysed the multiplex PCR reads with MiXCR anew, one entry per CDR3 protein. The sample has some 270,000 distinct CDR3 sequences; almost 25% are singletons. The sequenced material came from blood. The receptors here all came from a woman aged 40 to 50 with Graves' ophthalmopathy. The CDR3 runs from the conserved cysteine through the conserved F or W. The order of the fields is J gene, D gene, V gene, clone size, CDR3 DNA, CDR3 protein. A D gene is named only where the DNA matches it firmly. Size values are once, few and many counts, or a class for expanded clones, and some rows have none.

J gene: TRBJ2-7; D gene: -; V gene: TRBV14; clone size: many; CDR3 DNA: TGTGCCAGCAGCCAAGCGTGGTCCGAGCAGTACTTC; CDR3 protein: CASSQAWSEQYF
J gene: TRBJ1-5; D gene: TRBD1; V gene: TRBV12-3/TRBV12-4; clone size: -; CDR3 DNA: TGTGCCAGCAGCCCTGTTGGGATACAGGGGTGGCAGCCCCAGCATTTT; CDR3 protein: CASSPVGIQGWQPQHF
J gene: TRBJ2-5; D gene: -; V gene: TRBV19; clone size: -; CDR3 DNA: TGTGCCAGTAGCCCAACGACAGTTCCGGAGACCCAGTACTTC; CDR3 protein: CASSPTTVPETQYF
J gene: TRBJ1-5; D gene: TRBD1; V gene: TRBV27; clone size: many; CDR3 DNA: TGTGCCAGCAATCCGGGACAGGGACGAAATCAGCCCCAGCATTTT; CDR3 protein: CASNPGQGRNQPQHF
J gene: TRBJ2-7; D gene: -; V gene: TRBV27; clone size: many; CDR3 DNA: TGTGCCAGCAGTTTAAGCGTTCCAGCGTACGAGCAGTACTTC; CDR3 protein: CASSLSVPAYEQYF
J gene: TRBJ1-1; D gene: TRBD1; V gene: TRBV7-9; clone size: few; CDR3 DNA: TGTGCCAGCAGCCTAGGGGACAGGGCGCGAACTGAAGCTTTCTTT; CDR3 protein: CASSLGDRARTEAFF
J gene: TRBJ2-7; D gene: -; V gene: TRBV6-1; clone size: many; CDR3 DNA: TGTGCCAGCCAGAGACCGGGCCCGGGCGAGCAGTACTTC; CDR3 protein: CASQRPGPGEQYF
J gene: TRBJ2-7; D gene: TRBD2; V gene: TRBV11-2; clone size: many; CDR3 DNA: TGTGCCAGCAGCTTACAGACTAGCGGGAGTGCAAGCTCCTACGAGCAGTACTTC; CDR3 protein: CASSLQTSGSASSYEQYF
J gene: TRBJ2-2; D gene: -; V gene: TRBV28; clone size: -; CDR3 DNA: TGTGCCAGCAGTGAATCCCCAGGAGGCACCGGGGAGCTGTTTTTT; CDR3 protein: CASSESPGGTGELFF
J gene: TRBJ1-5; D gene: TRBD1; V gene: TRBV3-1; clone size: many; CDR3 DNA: TGTGCCAGCAGCCAAGATCTGGGACAGAATCAGCCCCAGCATTTT; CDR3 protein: CASSQDLGQNQPQHF